This T cell receptor beta chain appears in the sequencing data of a study of vaccination effects on CD4 cells after COVID-19. CDR1 and CDR2 from the germline V gene are SGHRS and YFSETQ. The CDR3 has 17 amino acids. Trimming cost V 0 bases and J 0 bases; bases outside gene matches: 5. Turning to this clone: The antigen remains unidentified.

Expansion with viral peptide pools was applied to antigen-specific CD4+ T cells by the ViraFEST assay prior to sequencing. With roughly 10 days of culture completed, CD4+ T cells were isolated. Among the vaccine recipients, none had a prior SARS-CoV-2 infection, and nucleocapsid antibodies were negative. Some clones are missing from TCRdb's copy, which holds only in-frame ones; the method was immunoSEQ multiplex PCR. The table shows some 25,000 clones, with 71% occurring only once. The sequencing here drew on CD4+ T cells from PBMCs cultured with HCoV-OC43 spike peptides, taken before COVID-19 vaccination. Stated subset: HCoV-OC43 spike overlapping peptide pool stimulation. The J gene is TRBJ1-4, the V gene TRBV5-1; 7 nucleotides align to TRBD1. This TCR came from a human donor who received a COVID-19 vaccine. The CDR3 is CASSLETGVATNEKLFF. The CDR3 DNA reads TGCGCCAGCAGCTTGGAAACAGGGGTCGCAACTAATGAAAAACTGTTTTTT.